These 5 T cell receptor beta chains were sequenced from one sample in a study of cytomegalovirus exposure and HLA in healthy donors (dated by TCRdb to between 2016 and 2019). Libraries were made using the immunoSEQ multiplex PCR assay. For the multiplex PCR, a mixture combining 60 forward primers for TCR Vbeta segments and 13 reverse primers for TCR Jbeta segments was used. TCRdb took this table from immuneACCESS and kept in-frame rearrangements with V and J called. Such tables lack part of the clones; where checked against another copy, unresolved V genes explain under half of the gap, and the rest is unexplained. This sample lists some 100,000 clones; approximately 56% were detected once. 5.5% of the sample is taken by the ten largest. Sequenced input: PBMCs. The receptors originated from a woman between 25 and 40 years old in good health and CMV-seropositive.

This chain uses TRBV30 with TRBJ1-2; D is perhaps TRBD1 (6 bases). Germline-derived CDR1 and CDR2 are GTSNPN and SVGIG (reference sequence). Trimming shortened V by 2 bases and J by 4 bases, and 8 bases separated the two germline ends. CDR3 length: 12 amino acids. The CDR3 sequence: CAWSTDSYGYTF. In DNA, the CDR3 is TGTGCCTGGAGTACGGACAGCTATGGCTACACCTTC. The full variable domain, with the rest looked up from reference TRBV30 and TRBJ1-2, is SQTIHQWPATLVQPVGSPLSLECTVEGTSNPNLYWYRQAAGRGLQLLFYSVGIGQISSEVPQNLSASRPQDRQFILSSKKLLLSDSGFYLCAWSTDSYGYTFGSGTRLTVV.

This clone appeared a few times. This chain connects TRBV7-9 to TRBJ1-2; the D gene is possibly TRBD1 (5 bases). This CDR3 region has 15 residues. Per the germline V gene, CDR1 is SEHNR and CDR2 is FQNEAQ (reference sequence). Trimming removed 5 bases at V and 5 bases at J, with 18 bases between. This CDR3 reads CASSRSLQVLYGYTF. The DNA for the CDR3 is TGTGCCAGCAGCAGATCCCTACAGGTTTTATATGGCTACACCTTC.

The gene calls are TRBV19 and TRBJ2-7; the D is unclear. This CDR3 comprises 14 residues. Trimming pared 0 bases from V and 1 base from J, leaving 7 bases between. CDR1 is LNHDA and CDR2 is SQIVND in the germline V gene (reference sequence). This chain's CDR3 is CASSIDSASYEQYF. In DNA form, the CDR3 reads TGTGCCAGTAGTATAGATTCAGCGTCCTACGAGCAGTACTTC.

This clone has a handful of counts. CDR3 residues: CASSPGTGINEQFF. In DNA, the CDR3 is TGTGCCAGCTCACCAGGGACAGGGATTAATGAGCAGTTCTTC. V and J are TRBV18 and TRBJ2-1; TRBD1 agrees at 9 bases. Losses at the gene ends were 2 bases for V and 7 bases for J; bases not matched to a gene: 3. The CDR3 sequence is 14 residues long. CDR1 KGHSH and CDR2 LQKENI come from the germline V gene.

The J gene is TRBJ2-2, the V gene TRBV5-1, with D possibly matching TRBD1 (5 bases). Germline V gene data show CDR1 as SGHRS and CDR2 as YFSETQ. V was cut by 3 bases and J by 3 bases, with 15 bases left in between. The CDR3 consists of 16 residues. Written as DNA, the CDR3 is TGCGCCAGCAGCTCAGAGGTGACAGAGTACACCGGGGAGCTGTTTTTT. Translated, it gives CASSSEVTEYTGELFF.